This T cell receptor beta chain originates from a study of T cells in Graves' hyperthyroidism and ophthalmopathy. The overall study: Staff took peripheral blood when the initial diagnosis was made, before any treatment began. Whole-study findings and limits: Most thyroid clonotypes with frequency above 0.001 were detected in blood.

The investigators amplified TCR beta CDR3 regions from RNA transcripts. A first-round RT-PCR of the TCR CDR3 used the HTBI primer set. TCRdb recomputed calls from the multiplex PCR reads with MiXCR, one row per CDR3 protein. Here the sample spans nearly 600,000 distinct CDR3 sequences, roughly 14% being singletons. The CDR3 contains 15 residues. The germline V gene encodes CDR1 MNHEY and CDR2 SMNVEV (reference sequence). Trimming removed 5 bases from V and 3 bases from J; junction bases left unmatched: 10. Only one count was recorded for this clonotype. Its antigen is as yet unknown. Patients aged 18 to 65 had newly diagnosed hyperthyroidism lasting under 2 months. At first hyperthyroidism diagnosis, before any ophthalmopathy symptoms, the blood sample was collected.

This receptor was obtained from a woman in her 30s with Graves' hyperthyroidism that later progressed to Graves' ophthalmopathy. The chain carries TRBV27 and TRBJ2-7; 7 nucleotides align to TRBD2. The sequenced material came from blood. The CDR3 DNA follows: TGTGCCAGCAGTCCCTTGGGGAGCGGGATCTACGAGCAGTACTTC. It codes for CASSPLGSGIYEQYF.